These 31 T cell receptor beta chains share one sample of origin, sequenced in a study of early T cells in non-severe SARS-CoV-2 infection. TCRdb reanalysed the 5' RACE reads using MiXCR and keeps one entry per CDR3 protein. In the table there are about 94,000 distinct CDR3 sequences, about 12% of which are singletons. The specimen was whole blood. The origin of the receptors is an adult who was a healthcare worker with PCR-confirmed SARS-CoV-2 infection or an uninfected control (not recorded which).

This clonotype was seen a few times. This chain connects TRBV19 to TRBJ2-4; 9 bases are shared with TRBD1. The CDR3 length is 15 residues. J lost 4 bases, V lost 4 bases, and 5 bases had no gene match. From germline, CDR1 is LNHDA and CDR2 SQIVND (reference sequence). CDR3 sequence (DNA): TGTGCCAGTAGTAGCCCGGGACAGGGTAAAAACATTCAGTACTTC. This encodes CASSSPGQGKNIQYF.

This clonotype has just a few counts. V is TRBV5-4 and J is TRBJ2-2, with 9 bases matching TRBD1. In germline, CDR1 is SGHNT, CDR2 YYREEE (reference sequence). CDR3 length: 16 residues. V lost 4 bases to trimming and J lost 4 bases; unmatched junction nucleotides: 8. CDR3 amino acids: CASSDGTGPSTGELFF. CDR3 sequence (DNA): TGTGCCAGCAGCGACGGGACAGGGCCGAGCACCGGGGAGCTGTTTTTT.

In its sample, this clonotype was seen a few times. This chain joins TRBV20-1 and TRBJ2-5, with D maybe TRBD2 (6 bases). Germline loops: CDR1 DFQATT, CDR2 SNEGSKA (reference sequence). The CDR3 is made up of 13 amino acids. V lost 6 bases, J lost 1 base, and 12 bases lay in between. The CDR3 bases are TGCAGTGCCGGCGGGGCCAGCCAAGAGACCCAGTACTTC. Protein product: CSAGGASQETQYF.

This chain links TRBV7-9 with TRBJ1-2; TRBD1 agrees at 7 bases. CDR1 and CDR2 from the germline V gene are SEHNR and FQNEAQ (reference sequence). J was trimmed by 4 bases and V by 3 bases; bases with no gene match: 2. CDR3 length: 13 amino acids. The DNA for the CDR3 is TGTGCCAGCAGCTTTAGGGACAGCTATGGCTACACCTTC. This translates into CASSFRDSYGYTF.

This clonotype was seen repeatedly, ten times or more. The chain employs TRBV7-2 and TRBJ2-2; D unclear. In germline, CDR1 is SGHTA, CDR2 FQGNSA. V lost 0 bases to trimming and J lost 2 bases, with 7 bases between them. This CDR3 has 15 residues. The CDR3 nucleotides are TGTGCCAGCAGCTTAGCCGGAGAAAACACCGGGGAGCTGTTTTTT. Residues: CASSLAGENTGELFF.

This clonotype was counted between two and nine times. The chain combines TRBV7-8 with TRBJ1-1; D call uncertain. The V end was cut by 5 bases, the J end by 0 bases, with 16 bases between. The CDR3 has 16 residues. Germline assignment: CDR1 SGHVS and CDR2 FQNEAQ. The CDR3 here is CASSHRGGRVNTEAFF. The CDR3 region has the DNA TGTGCCAGCAGCCACCGAGGAGGGAGGGTGAACACTGAAGCTTTCTTT.

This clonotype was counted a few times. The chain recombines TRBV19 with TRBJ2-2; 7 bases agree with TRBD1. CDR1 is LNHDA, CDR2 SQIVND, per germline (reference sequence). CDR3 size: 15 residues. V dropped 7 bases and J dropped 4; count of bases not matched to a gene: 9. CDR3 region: CASTPSGTVTGELFF. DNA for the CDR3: TGTGCCAGTACCCCATCCGGGACAGTCACCGGGGAGCTGTTTTTT.

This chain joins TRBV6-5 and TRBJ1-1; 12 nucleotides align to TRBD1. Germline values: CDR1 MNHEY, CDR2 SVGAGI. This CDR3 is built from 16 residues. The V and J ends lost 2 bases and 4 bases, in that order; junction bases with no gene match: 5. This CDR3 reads CASSYRGQGASTEAFF. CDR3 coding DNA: TGTGCCAGCAGTTACAGGGGACAGGGGGCGTCCACTGAAGCTTTCTTT.

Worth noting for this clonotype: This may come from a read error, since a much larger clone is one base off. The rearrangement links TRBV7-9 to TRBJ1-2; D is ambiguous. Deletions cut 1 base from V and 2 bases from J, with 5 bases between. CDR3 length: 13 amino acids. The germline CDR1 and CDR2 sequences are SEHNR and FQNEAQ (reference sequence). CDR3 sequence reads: CASSLGENYGYTF. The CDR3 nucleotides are TGTGCCAGCAGCTTAGGGGAGAACTATGGCTACACCTTC.

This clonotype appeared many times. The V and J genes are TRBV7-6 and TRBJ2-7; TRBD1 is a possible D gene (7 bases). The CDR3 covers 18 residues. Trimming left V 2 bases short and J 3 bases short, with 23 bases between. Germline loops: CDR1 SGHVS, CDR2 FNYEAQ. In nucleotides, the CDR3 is TGTGCCAGCAGCTTATTAGTCGGAGACAGGGCGGAGGGCTACGAGCAGTACTTC. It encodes CASSLLVGDRAEGYEQYF.

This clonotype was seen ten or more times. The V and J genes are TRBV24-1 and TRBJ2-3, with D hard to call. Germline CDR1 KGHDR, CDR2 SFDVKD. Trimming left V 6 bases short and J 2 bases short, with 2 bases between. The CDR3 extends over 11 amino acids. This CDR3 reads CATSLTDTQYF. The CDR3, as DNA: TGTGCCACCAGTCTCACAGATACGCAGTATTTT.

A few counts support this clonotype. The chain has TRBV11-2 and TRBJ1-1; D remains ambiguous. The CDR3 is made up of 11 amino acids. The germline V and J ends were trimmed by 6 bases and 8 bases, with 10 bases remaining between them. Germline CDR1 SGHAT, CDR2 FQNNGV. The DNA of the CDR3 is TGTGCCAGCAGGCGCACACCGGAAGCTTTCTTT. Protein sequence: CASRRTPEAFF.

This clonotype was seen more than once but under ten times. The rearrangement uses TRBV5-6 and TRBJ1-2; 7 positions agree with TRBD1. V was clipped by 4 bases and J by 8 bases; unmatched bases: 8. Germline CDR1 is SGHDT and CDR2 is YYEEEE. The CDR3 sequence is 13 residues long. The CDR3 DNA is TGTGCCAGCAGCCGATGGACAGGAGGGGGCTACACCTTC. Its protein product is CASSRWTGGGYTF.

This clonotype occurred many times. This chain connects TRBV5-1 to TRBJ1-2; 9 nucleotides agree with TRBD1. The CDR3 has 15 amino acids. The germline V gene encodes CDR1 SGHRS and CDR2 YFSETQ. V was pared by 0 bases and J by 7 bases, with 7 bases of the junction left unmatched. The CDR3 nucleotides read TGCGCCAGCAGCTTGGCCAAGGACAGGGGCGGTGGCTACACCTTC. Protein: CASSLAKDRGGGYTF.

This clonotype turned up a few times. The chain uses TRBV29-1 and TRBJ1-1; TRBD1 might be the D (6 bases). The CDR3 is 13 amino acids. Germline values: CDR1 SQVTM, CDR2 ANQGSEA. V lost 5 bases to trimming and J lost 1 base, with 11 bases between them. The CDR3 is CSVSEGGNTEAFF. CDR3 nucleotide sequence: TGCAGCGTTTCAGAGGGGGGGAACACTGAAGCTTTCTTT.

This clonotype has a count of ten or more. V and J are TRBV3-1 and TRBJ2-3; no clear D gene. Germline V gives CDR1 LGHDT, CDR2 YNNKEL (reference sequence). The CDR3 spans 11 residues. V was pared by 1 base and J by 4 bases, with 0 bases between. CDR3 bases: TGTGCCAGCAGCCAAGCAGATACGCAGTATTTT. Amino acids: CASSQADTQYF.

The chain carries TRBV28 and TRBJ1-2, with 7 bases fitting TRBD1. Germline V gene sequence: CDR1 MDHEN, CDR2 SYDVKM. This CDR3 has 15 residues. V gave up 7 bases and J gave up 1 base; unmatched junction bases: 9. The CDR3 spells CASTIGGDSNYGYTF. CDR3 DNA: TGTGCCAGCACCATAGGGGGGGACAGTAACTATGGCTACACCTTC.

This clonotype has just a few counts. CDR3 sequence: CASRVQGPYYGYTF. CDR3 coding DNA: TGTGCCAGCAGGGTACAGGGTCCTTACTATGGCTACACCTTC. V is TRBV28 and J is TRBJ1-2, with a weak D call TRBD1 (6 bases). The CDR3 loop spans 14 amino acids. Germline V CDR1 and CDR2: MDHEN, SYDVKM. V was cut by 6 bases and J by 3 bases, with 14 bases left in between.

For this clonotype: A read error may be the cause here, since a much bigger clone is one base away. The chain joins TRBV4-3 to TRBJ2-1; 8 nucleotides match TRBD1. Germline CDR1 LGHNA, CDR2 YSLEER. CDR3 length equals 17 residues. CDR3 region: CASSQTAGGRLYDEQFF. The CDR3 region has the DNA TGCGCCAGCAGCCAAACTGCAGGGGGCAGACTCTACGATGAGCAGTTCTTC.

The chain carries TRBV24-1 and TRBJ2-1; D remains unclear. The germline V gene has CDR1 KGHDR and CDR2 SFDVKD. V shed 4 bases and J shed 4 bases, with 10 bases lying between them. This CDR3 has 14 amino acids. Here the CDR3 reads CATSDSTDYNEQFF. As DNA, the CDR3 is TGTGCCACCAGTGACTCCACCGATTACAATGAGCAGTTCTTC.

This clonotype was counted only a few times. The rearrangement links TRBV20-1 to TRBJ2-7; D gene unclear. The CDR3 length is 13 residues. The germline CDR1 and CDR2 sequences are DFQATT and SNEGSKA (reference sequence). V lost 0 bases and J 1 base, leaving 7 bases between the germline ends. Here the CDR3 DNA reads TGCAGTGCTAGAGACCCCAGTTCCTACGAGCAGTACTTC. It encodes CSARDPSSYEQYF.

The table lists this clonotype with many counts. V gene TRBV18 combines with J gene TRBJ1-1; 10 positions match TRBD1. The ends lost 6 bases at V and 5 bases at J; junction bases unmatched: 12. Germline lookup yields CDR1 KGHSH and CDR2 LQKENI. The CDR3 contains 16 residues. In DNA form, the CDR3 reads TGTGCCAGCTCGGGGAGGACAGGGGGTACGGGAACTGAAGCTTTCTTT. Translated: CASSGRTGGTGTEAFF. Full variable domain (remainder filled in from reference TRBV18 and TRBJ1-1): NAGVMQNPRHLVRRRGQEARLRCSPMKGHSHVYWYRQLPEEGLKFMVYLQKENIIDESGMPKERFSAEFPKEGPSILRIQQVVRGDSAAYFCASSGRTGGTGTEAFFGQGTRLTVV.

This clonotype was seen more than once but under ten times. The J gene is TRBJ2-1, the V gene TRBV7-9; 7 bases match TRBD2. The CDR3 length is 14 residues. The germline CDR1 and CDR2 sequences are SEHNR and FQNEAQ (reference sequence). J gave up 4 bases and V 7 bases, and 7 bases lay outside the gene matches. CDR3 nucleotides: TGTGCCAGCATAAGGTCCGGGGGGTACAATGAGCAGTTCTTC. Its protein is CASIRSGGYNEQFF.

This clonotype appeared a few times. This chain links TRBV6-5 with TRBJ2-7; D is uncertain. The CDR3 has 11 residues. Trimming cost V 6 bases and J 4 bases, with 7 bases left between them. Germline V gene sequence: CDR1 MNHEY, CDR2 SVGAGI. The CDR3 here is CASSNQYEQYF. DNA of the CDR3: TGTGCCAGCAGCAACCAATACGAGCAGTACTTC.

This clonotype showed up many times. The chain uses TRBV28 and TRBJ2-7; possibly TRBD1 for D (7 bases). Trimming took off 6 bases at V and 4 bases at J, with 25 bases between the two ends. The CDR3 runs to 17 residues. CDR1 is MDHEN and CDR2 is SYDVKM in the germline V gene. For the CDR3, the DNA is TGTGCCAGCAGCTCAGACACGACAGGGAGGACGTTGTACGAGCAGTACTTC. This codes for CASSSDTTGRTLYEQYF. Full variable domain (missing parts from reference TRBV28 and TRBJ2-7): DVKVTQSSRYLVKRTGEKVFLECVQDMDHENMFWYRQDPGLGLRLIYFSYDVKMKEKGDIPEGYSVSREKKERFSLILESASTNQTSMYLCASSSDTTGRTLYEQYFGPGTRLTVT.

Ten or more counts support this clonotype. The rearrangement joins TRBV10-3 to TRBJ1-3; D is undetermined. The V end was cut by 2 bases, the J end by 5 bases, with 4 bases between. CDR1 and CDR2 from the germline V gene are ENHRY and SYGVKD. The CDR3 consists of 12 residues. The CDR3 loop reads CAISEMRNTIYF. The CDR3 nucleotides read TGTGCCATCAGTGAGATGAGAAACACCATATATTTT.

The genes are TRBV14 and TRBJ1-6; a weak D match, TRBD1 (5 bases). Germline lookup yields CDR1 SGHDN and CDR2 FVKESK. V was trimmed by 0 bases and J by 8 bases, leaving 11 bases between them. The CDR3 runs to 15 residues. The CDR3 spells CASSQDLGAHSPLHF. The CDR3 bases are TGTGCCAGCAGCCAAGATTTAGGGGCCCATTCACCCCTCCACTTT.

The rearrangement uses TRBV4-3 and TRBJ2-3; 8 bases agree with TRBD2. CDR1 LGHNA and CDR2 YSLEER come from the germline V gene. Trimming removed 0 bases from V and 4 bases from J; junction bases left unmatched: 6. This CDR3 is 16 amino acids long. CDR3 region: CASSQEGAGAADTQYF. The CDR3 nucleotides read TGCGCCAGCAGCCAAGAGGGAGCGGGGGCAGCAGATACGCAGTATTTT.

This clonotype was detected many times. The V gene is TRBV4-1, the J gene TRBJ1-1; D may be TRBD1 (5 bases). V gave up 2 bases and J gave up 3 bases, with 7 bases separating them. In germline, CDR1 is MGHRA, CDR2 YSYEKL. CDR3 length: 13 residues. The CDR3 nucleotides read TGCGCCAGCAGCCAAAGGGACGACACTGAAGCTTTCTTT. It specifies CASSQRDDTEAFF.

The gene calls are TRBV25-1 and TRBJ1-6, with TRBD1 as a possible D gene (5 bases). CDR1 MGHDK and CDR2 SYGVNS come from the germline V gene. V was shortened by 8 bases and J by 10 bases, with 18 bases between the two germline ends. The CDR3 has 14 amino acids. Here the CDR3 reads CASRGGGHGSPLHF. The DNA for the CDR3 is TGTGCCAGCCGCGGGGGGGGTCATGGATCACCCCTCCACTTT.

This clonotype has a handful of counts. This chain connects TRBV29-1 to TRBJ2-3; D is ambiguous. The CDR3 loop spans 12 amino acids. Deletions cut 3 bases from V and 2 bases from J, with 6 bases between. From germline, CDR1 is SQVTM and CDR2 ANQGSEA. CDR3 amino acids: CSVDPVTDTQYF. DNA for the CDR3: TGCAGCGTTGATCCTGTCACAGATACGCAGTATTTT.